The source of this T cell receptor (beta chain) is a study of post-analysis software for immune sequencing data. Study results and limitations: Among multiple sclerosis patients, normalized Chao1 diversity was significantly below that of controls.

Unique-molecular-identifier-tagged TCR beta cDNA libraries were used. TCRdb reprocessed the PCR reads with MiXCR, giving one entry per CDR3 protein. The sample contains about 460,000 distinct CDR3 sequences, under 55% of which appear only once. A word on this clonotype: What it binds is unknown.

The clonotype originates from a girl aged 5 to 17 with multiple sclerosis. The source material was blood.

Written as DNA, the CDR3 is TGTGCCAGCAGTTACCGACAGGCCCTCCGCTCTGGGGCCAACGTCCTGACTTTC. This sequence encodes CASSYRQALRSGANVLTF. This rearrangement joins TRBV6-5 to TRBJ2-6; D is possibly TRBD1 (6 bases). Germline CDR1 and CDR2: MNHEY and SVGAGI. Trimming shortened V by 2 bases and J by 0 bases, and 14 bases separated the two germline ends. This CDR3 is 18 amino acids long.